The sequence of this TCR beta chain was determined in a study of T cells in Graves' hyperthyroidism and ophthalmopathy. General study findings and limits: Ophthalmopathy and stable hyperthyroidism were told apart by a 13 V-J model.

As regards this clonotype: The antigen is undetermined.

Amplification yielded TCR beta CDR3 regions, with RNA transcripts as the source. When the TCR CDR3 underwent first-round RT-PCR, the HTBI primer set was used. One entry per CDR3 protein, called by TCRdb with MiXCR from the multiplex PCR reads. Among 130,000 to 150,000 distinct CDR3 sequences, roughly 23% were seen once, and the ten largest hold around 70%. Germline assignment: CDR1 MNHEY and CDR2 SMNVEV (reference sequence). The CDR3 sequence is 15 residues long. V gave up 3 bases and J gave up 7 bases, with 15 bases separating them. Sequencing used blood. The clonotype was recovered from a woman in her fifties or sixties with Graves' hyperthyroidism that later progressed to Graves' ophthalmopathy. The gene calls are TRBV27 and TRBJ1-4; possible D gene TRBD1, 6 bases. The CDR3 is CASSFGGGGFEKLFF. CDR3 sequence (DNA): TGTGCCAGCAGTTTCGGAGGAGGGGGGTTTGAAAAACTGTTTTTT.